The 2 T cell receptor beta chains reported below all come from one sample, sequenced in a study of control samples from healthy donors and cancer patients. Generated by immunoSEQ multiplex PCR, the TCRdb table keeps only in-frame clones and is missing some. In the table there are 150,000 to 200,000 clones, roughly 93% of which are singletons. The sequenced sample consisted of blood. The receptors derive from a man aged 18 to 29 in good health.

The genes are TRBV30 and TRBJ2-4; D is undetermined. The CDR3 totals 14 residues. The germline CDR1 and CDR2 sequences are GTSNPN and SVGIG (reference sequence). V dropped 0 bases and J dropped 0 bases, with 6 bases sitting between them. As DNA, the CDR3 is TGTGCCTGGAGTGTCGGCTTAGCCAAAAACATTCAGTACTTC. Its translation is CAWSVGLAKNIQYF.

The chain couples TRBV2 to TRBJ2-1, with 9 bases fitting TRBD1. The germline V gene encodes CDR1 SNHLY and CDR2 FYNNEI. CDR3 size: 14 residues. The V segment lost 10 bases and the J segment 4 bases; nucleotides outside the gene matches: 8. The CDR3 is CAILPGTGYNEQFF. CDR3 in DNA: TGTGCCATCCTACCCGGGACAGGGTACAATGAGCAGTTCTTC.